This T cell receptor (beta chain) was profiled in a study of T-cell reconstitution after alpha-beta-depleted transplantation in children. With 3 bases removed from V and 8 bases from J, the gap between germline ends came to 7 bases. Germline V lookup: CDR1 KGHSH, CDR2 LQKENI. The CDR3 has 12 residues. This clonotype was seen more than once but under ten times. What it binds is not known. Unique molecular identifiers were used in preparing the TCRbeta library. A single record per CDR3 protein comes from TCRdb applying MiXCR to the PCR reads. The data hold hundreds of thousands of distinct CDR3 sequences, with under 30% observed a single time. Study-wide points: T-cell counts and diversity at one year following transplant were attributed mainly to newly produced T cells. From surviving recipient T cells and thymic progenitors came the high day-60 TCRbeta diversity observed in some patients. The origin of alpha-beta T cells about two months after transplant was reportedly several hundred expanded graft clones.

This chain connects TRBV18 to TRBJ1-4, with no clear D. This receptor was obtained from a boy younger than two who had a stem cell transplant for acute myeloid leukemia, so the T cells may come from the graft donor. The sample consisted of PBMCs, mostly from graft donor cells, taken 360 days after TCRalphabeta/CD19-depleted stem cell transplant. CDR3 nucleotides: TGTGCCAGCTCACCGACTTTGGAAAAACTGTTTTTT. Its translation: CASSPTLEKLFF.